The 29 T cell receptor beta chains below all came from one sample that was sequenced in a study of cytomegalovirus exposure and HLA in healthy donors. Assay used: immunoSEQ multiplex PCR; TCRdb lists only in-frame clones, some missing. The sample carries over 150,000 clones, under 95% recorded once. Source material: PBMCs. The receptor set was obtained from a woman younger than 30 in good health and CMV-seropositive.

CDR3 DNA: TGTGCCAGCAGTTCCCCCGGGAGTGGAACCGGGGAGCTGTTTTTT. Protein: CASSSPGSGTGELFF. This chain links TRBV6-5 with TRBJ2-2, with D perhaps TRBD2 (6 bases). Germline CDR1 is MNHEY and CDR2 is SVGAGI. The CDR3 contains 15 residues. With 4 bases removed from V and 5 bases from J, the gap between germline ends came to 14 bases.

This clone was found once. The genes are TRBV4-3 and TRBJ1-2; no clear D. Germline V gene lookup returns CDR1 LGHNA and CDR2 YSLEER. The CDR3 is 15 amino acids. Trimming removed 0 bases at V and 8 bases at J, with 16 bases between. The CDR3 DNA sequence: TGCGCCAGCAGCCAAGACATTGGCCCAAAGAACGGCTACACCTTC. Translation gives CASSQDIGPKNGYTF.

The CDR3 DNA follows: TGTGCCAGCAGTACTGCGGGGGAACGCACAGATACGCAGTATTTT. Its protein product is CASSTAGERTDTQYF. The chain joins TRBV6-1 to TRBJ2-3; the match to TRBD2 covers 7 bases. V shed 5 bases and J 1 base; nucleotides not matched to a gene: 6. Per germline, CDR1 MNHNS and CDR2 SASEGT. The CDR3 is 15 amino acids.

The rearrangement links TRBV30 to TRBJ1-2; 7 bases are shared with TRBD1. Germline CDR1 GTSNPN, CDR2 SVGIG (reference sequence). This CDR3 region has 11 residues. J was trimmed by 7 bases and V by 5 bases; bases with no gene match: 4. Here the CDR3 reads CAWDRVAGYTF. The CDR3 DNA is TGTGCCTGGGACAGGGTCGCTGGCTACACCTTC.

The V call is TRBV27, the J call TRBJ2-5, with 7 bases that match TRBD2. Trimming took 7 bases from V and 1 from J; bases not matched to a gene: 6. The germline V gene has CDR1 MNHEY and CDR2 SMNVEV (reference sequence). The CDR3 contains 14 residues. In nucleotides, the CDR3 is TGTGCCAGCAAACTGTCGGGGGGCCAAGAGACCCAGTACTTC. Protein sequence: CASKLSGGQETQYF.

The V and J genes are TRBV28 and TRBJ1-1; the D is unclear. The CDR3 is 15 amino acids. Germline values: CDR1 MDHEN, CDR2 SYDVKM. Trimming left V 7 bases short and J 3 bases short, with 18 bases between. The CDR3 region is CASTLAGGRDTEAFF. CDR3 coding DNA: TGTGCCAGCACGCTCGCGGGAGGGCGAGACACTGAAGCTTTCTTT.

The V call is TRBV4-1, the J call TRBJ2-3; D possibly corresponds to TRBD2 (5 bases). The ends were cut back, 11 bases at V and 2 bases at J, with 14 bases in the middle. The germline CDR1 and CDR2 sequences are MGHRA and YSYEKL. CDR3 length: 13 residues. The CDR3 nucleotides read TGCGCCTACTTTACTAGTCTCACAGATACGCAGTATTTT. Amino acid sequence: CAYFTSLTDTQYF.

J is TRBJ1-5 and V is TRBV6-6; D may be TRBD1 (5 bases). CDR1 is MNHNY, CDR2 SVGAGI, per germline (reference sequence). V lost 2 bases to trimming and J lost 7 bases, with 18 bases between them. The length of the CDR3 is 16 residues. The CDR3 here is CASSYGGYEGGQPQHF. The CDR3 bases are TGTGCCAGCAGTTACGGGGGATACGAGGGAGGGCAGCCCCAGCATTTT.

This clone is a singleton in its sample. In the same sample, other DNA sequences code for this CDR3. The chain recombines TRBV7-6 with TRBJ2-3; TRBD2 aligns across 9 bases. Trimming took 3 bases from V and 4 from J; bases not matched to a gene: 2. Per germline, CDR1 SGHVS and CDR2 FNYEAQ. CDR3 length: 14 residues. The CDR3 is CASSLAGGADTQYF. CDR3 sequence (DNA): TGTGCCAGCAGCTTGGCGGGAGGGGCAGATACGCAGTATTTT.

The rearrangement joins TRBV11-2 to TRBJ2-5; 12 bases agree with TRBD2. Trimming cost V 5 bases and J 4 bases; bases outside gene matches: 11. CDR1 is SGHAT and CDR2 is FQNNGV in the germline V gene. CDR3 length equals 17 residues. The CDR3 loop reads CASSLPRTSGVRETQYF. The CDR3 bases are TGTGCCAGCAGCCTACCTCGGACTAGCGGGGTGAGAGAGACCCAGTACTTC. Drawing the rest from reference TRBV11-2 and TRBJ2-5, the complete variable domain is EAGVAQSPRYKIIEKRQSVAFWCNPISGHATLYWYQQILGQGPKLLIQFQNNGVVDDSQLPKDRFSAERLKGVDSTLKIQPAKLEDSAVYLCASSLPRTSGVRETQYFGPGTRLLVL.

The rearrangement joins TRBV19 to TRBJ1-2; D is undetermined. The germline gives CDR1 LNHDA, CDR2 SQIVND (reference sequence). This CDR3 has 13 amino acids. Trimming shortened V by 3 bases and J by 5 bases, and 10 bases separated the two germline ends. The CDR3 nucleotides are TGTGCCAGTAGTATGGGCTACCGGTATGGCTACACCTTC. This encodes CASSMGYRYGYTF.

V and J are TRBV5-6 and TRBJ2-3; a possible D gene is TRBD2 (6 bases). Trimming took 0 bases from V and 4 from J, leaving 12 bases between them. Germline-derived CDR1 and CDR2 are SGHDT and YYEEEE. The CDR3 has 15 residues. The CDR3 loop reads CASSLASGEPDTQYF. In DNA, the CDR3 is TGTGCCAGCAGCTTGGCGTCGGGGGAACCAGATACGCAGTATTTT.

The CDR3 DNA reads TGTGCCAGCAGCTCCCTCGGAGGATCCACTGAAGCTTTCTTT. As protein: CASSSLGGSTEAFF. The J gene is TRBJ1-1, the V gene TRBV7-2; D gene unclear. V was cut by 4 bases and J by 4 bases, with 13 bases left in between. The CDR3 runs 14 residues. The germline V gene has CDR1 SGHTA and CDR2 FQGNSA.

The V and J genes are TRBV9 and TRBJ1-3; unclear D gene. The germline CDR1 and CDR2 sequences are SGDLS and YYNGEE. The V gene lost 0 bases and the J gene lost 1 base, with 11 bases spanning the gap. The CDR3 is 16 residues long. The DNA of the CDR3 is TGTGCCAGCAGCGTAGAGGACTCTCCATCTGGAAACACCATATATTTT. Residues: CASSVEDSPSGNTIYF.

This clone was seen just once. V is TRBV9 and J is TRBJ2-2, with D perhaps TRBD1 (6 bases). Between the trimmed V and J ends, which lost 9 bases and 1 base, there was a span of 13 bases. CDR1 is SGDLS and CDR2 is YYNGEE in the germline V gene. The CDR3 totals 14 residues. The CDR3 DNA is TGTGCCACCGAGGACAGAGAGAACACCGGGGAGCTGTTTTTT. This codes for CATEDRENTGELFF.

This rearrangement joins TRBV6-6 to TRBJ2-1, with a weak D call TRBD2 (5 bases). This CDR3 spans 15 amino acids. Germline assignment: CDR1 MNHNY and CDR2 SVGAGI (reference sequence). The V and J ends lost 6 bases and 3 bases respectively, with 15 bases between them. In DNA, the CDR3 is TGTGCCAGCAGCCCCCCCAGCGGAGGCTACAATGAGCAGTTCTTC. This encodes CASSPPSGGYNEQFF.

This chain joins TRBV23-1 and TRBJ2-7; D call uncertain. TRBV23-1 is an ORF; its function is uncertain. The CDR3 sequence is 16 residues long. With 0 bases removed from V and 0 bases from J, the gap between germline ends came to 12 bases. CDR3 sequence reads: CASSQSGRQLSYEQYF. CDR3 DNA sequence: TGCGCCAGCAGTCAATCAGGAAGACAACTCTCCTACGAGCAGTACTTC.

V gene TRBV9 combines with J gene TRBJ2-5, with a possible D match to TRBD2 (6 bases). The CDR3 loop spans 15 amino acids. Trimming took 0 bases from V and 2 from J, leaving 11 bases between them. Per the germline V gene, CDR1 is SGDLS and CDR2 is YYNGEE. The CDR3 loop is CASSVGGTLQETQYF. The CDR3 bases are TGTGCCAGCAGCGTAGGGGGGACTTTACAAGAGACCCAGTACTTC.

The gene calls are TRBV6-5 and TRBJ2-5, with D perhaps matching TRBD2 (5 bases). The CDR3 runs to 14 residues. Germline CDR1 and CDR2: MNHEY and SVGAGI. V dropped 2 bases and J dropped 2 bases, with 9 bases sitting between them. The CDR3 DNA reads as TGTGCCAGCAGTTACCGAGGGTCGCAAGAGACCCAGTACTTC. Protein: CASSYRGSQETQYF.

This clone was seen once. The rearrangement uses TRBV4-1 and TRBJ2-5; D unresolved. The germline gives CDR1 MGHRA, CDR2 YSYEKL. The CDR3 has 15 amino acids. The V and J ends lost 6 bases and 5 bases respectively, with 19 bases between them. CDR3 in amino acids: CASSRVRVAQETQYF. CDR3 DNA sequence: TGCGCCAGCAGTCGGGTCCGCGTAGCTCAGGAGACCCAGTACTTC.

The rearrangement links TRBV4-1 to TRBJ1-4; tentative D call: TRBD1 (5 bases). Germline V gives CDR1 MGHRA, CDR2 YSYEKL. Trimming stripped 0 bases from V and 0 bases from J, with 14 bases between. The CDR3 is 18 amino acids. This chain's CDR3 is CASSQETYKGATNEKLFF. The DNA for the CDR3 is TGCGCCAGCAGCCAAGAAACTTATAAAGGGGCAACTAATGAAAAACTGTTTTTT.

The CDR3 protein is CAIGTSGGSTDTQYF. The CDR3 DNA reads as TGTGCCATCGGGACTAGCGGAGGGAGCACAGATACGCAGTATTTT. The chain uses TRBV10-3 and TRBJ2-3; TRBD2 agrees at 11 bases. This CDR3 contains 15 residues. Germline V gene sequence: CDR1 ENHRY, CDR2 SYGVKD. The trim removed 8 bases at V and 0 bases at J, leaving 4 bases unmatched.

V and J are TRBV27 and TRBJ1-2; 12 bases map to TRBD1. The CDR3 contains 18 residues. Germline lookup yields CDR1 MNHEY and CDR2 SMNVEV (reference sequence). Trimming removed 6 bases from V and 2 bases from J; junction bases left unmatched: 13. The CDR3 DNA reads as TGTGCCAGCAGCCCGACGGGACAGGGGGCTAACCGGAACTATGGCTACACCTTC. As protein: CASSPTGQGANRNYGYTF.

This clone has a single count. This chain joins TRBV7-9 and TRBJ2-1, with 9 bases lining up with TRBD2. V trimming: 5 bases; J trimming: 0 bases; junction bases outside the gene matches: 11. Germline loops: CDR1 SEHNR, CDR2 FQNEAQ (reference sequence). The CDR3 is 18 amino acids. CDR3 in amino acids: CASSTQVAGVSSYNEQFF. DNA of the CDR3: TGTGCCAGCAGCACGCAGGTAGCGGGGGTGAGCTCCTACAATGAGCAGTTCTTC.

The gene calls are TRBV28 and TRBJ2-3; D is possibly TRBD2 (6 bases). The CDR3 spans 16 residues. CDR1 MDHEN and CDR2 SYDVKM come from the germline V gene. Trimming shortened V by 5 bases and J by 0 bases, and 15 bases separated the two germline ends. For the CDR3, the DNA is TGTGCCAGCAGTCCGGGACTTCGTACTAGCACAGATACGCAGTATTTT. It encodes CASSPGLRTSTDTQYF.

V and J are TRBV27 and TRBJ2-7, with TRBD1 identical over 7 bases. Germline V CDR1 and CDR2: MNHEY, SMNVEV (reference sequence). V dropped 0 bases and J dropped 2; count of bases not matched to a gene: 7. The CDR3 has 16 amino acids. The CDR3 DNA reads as TGTGCCAGCAGTTTATCGCCAGGGGGTCCCCCCTACGAGCAGTACTTC. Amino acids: CASSLSPGGPPYEQYF.

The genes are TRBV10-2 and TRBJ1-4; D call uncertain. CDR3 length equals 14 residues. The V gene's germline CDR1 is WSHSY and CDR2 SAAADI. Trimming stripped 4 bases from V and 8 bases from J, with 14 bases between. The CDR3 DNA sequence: TGCGCCAGCAGTGTGGGGAGGCAGAAAGAAAAACTGTTTTTT. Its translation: CASSVGRQKEKLFF.

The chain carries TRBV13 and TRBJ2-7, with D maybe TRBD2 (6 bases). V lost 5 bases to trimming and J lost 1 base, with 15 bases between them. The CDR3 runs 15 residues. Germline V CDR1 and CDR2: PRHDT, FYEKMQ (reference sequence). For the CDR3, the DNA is TGTGCCAGCAGCGATAGCGGTCACGCTTCCTACGAGCAGTACTTC. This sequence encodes CASSDSGHASYEQYF.

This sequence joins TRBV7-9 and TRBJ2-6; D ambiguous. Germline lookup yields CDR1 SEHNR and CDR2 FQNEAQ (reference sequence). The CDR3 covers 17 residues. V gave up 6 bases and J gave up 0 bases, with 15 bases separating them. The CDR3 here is CASSSAAANSGANVLTF. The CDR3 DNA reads TGTGCCAGCAGTTCCGCGGCAGCGAACTCTGGGGCCAACGTCCTGACTTTC.